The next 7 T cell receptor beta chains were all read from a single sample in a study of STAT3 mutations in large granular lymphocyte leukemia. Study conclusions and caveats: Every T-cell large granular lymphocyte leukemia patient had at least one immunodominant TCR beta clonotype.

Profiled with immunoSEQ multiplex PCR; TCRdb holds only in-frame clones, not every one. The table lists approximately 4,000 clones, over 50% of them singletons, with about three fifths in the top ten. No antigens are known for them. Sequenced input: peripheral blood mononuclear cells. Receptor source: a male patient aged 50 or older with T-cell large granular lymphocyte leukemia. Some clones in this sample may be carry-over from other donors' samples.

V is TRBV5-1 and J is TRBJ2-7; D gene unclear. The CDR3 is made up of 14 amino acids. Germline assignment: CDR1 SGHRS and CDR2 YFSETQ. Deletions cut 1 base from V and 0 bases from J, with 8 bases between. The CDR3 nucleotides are TGCGCCAGCAGCTTGATCGACGACTCCTACGAGCAGTACTTC. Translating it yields CASSLIDDSYEQYF.

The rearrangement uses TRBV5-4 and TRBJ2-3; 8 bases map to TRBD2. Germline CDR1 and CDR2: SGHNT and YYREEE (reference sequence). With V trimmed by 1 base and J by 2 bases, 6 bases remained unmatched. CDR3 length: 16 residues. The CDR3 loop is CASSLRASGPTDTQYF. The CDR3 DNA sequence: TGTGCCAGCAGCTTGAGGGCTAGCGGGCCCACAGATACGCAGTATTTT. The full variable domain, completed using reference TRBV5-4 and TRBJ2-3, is ETGVTQSPTHLIKTRGQQVTLRCSSQSGHNTVSWYQQALGQGPQFIFQYYREEENGRGNFPPRFSGLQFPNYSSELNVNALELDDSALYLCASSLRASGPTDTQYFGPGTRLTVL.

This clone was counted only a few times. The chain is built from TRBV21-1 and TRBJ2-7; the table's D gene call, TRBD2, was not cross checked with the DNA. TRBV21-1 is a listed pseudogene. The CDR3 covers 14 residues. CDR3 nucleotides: TGTGGCCCCGGGGGACTAGCGGGTCGATTCGAGCAGTACTTC. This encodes CGPGGLAGRFEQYF.

The CDR3 DNA is TGTGCCAGCAGCTCGGGACTAGCGTACAATGAGCAGTTCTTC. It yields the protein CASSSGLAYNEQFF. The genes are TRBV7-9 and TRBJ2-1; 10 nucleotides match TRBD2. The junction had 1 base not matched to a gene; V was cut back by 4 bases and J by 4 bases. Germline loops: CDR1 SEHNR, CDR2 FQNEAQ (reference sequence). CDR3 length equals 14 residues.

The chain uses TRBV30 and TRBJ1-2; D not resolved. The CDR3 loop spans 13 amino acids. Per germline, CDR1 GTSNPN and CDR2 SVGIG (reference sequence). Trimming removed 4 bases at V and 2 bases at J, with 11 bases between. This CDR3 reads CAWTSSDNYGYTF. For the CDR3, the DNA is TGTGCCTGGACTTCCTCGGACAACTATGGCTACACCTTC.

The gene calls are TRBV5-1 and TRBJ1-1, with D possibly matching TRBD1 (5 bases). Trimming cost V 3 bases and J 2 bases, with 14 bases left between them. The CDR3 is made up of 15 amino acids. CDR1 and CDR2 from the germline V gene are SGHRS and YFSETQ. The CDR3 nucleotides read TGCGCCAGCAGCTCCAGGGTTTTGGGAAACACTGAAGCTTTCTTT. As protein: CASSSRVLGNTEAFF.

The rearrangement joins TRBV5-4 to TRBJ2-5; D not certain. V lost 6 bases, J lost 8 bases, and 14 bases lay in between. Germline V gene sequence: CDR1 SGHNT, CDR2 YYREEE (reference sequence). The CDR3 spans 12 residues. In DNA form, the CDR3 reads TGTGCCAGCATGGATCCAGGCCTCACCCAGTACTTC. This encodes CASMDPGLTQYF.